The clone carrying this T cell receptor (beta chain) was recorded a few times. Its antigen is unidentified. The length of the CDR3 is 13 residues. In germline, CDR1 is DFQATT, CDR2 SNEGSKA (reference sequence). The germline V and J ends were trimmed by 0 bases and 7 bases, with 12 bases remaining between them. Memory CD4+ T cells were sorted as CD4+CD45RO+CD25- cells. Study findings and constraints: In terms of TCR gene usage, tumor memory CD4+ T cells clustered together with blood and lymph node memory CD4+ cells, as well as with lymph node naive CD4+ cells.

Full-length variable regions came from constant-region reverse primers plus semi-nested Nested Universal Primer A PCR. From the 5' RACE reads, TCRdb called clonotypes with MiXCR, one entry per CDR3 protein. This sample has about 64,000 distinct CDR3 sequences; approximately 23% occur once, and the top ten carry about 2.7%. The chain has TRBV20-1 and TRBJ2-5; D gene ambiguous. Sequenced sample: memory CD4+ T cells sorted from a lymph node. Subset: memory CD4+ T cells, CD4+CD45RO+CD25-. This sequence was found in a female donor with breast cancer. Here the CDR3 DNA reads TGCAGTGCTAGAGATCGGCCGTCGGGGACCCAGTACTTC. It translates to CSARDRPSGTQYF.